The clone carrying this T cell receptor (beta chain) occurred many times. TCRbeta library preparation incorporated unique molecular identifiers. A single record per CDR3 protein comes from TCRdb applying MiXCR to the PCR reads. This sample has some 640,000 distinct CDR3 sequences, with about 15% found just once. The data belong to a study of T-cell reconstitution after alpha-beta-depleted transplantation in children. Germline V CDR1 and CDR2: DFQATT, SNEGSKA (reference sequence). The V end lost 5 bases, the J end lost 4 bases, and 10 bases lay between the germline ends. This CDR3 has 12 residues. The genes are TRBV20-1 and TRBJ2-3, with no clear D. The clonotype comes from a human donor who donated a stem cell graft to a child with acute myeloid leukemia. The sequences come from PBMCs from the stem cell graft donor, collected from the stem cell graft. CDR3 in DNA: TGCAGTGCTGCCGATGATTCAGATACGCAGTATTTT. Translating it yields CSAADDSDTQYF.